This TCR beta chain was recorded in a study of blood T cell repertoires in COVID-19. Overall study: Samples taken during acute and convalescent COVID-19 were collected in the United States, Italy and Spain. From T cells, B-cell-depleted T cells, or PBMCs came the material, which was cDNA or gDNA.

The CDR3 sequence is 11 residues long. The V gene lost 7 bases and the J gene lost 6 bases, with 13 bases spanning the gap. CDR1 and CDR2 from the germline V gene are DFQATT and SNEGSKA (reference sequence). As processed by the authors: Reference gene primer amplification gave nucleated cell count estimates. Sequencing used immunoSEQ multiplex PCR; TCRdb keeps in-frame clones, though not all of them. V and J calls and clone size are as listed in that table; D and trimming were resolved from the DNA. This sample yields 250,000 to 350,000 clones, of which 75% to 90% are seen a single time; 2.2% belongs to the top ten.

The genes are TRBV20-1 and TRBJ2-7, with D maybe TRBD2 (5 bases). The TCR sequence derives from a woman in her 50s who had recovered from COVID-19. Sequencing input: peripheral blood. CDR3 nucleotides: TGCAGTGTACGGGAAGTCGGCGAGCAGTACTTC. The encoded protein is CSVREVGEQYF.